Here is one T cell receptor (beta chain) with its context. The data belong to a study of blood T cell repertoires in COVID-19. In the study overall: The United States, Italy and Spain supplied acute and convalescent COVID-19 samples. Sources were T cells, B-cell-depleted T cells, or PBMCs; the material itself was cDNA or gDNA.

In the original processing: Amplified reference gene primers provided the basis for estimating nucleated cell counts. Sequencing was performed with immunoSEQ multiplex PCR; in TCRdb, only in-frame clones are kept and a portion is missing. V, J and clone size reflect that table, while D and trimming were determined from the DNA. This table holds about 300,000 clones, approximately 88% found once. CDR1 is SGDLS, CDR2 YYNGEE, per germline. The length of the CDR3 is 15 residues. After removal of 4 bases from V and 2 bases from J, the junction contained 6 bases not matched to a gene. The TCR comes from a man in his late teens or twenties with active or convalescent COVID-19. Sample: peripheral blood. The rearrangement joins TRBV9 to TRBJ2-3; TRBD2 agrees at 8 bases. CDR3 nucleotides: TGTGCCAGCAGCCCCCCGGGGGGGGTCACAGATACGCAGTATTTT. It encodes CASSPPGGVTDTQYF.